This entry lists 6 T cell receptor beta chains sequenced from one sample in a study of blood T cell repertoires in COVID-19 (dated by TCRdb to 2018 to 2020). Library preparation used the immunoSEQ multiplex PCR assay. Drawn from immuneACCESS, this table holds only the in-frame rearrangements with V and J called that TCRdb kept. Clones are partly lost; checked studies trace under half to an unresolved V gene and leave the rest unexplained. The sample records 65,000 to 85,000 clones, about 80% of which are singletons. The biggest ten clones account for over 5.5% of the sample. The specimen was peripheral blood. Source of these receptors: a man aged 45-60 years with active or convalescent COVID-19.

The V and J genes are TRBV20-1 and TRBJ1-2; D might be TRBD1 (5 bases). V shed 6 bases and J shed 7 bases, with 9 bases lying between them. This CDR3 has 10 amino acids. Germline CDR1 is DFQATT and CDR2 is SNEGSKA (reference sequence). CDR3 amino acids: CSASTGGYTF. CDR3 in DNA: TGCAGTGCGTCAACAGGTGGCTACACCTTC.

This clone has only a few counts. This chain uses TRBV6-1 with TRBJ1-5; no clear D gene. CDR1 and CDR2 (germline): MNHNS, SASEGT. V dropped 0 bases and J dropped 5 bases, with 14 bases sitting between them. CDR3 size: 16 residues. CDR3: CASSEALSGYYQPQHF. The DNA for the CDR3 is TGTGCCAGCAGTGAAGCACTCTCCGGTTACTATCAGCCCCAGCATTTT.

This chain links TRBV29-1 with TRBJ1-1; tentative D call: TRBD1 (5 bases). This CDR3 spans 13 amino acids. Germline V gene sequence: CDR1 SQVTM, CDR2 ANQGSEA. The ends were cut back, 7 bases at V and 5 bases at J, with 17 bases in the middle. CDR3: CSGKVSSGTEAFF. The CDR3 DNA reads TGCAGCGGGAAGGTTTCGTCAGGGACTGAAGCTTTCTTT.

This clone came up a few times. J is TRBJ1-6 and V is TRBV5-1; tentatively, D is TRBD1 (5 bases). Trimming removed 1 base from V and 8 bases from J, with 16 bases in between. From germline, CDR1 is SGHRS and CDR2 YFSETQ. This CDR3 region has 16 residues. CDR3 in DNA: TGCGCCAGCAGCTTGCTGGGAGGAGGGGTGGATTCACCCCTCCACTTT. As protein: CASSLLGGGVDSPLHF.

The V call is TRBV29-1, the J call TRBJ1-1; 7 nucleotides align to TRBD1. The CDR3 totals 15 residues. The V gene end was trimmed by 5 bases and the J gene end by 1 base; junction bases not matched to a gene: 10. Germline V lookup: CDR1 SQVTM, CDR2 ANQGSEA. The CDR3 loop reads CSVKRGTAENTEAFF. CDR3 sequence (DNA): TGCAGCGTTAAAAGGGGGACAGCCGAGAACACTGAAGCTTTCTTT.

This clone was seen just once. The CDR3 is CASSEENRYEQYF. In DNA, the CDR3 is TGTGCCAGCAGTGAGGAGAACCGCTACGAGCAGTACTTC. This rearrangement joins TRBV2 to TRBJ2-7; D not certain. The CDR3 covers 13 residues. Germline V gives CDR1 SNHLY, CDR2 FYNNEI. V lost 3 bases and J 3 bases, leaving 9 bases between the germline ends.